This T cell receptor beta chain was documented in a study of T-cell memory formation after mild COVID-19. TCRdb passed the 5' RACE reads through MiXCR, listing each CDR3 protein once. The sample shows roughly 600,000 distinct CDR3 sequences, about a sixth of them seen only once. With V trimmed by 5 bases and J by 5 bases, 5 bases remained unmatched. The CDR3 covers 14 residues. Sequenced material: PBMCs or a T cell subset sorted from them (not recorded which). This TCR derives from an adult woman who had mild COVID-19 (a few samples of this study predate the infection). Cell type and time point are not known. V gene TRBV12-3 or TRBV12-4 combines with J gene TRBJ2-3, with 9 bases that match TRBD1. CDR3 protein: CASSRQGEKDTQYF. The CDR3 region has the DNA TGTGCCAGCAGTCGACAGGGGGAAAAAGATACGCAGTATTTT.